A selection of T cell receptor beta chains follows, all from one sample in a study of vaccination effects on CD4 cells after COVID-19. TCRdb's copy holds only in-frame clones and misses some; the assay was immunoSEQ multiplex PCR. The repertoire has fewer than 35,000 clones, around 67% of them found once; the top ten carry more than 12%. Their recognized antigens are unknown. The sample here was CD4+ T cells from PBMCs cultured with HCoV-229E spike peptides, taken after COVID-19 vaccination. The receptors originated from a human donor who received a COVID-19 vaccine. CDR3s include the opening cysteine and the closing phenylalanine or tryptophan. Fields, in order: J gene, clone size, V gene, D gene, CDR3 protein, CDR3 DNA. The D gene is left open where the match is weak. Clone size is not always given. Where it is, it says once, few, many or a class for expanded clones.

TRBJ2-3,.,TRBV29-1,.,CSVVTGGDTQYF,TGCAGCGTTGTGACAGGCGGGGATACGCAGTATTTT
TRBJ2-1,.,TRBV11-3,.,CASSLDQSGSSSYNEQFF,TGTGCCAGCAGCTTAGATCAATCAGGGTCTTCCTCCTACAATGAGCAGTTCTTC
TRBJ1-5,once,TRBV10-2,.,CASSERDQPQHF,TGCGCCAGCAGTGAGCGGGATCAGCCCCAGCATTTT
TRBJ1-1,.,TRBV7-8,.,CASSQLGPRAFF,TGTGCCAGCAGCCAACTGGGACCTAGGGCTTTCTTT
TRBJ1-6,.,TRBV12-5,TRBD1,CASGWTGWVVSDNSPLHF,TGTGCTAGTGGTTGGACAGGATGGGTCGTCTCGGATAATTCACCCCTCCACTTT
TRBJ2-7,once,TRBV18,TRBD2,CASSPTSGRSPYEQYF,TGTGCCAGCTCACCGACTAGCGGGAGATCCCCCTACGAGCAGTACTTC
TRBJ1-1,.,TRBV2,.,CASSEGGHTEAFF,TGTGCCAGCAGTGAGGGGGGGCACACTGAAGCTTTCTTT
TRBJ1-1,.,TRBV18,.,CASSLRSGVGLEAFF,TGTGCCAGCTCACTTCGATCAGGGGTGGGTCTTGAAGCTTTCTTT
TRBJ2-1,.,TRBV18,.,CASSPPSRRPLYNEQFF,TGTGCCAGCTCACCACCGTCCCGCCGACCTCTTTACAATGAGCAGTTCTTC
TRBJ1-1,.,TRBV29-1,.,CSVGDGEAFF,TGCAGCGTGGGGGACGGCGAAGCTTTCTTT
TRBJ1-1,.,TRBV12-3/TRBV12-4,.,CASTPGTEAFF,TGTGCCAGCACTCCCGGCACTGAAGCTTTCTTT
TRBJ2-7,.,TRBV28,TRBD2,CASSFGGTLFYEQYF,TGTGCCAGCAGTTTCGGGGGGACCCTCTTTTACGAGCAGTACTTC
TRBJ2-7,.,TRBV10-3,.,CAISRDSSYEQYF,TGTGCCATCAGCCGGGACTCCTCCTACGAGCAGTACTTC
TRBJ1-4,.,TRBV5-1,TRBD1,CASRAGGHNEKLFF,TGCGCCAGCAGAGCAGGGGGGCATAATGAAAAACTGTTTTTT
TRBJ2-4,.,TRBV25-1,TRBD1,CASSGDRDAKNIQYF,TGTGCCAGCAGTGGGGACAGGGACGCCAAAAACATTCAGTACTTC
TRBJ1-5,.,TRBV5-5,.,CASSPVTASSNQPQHF,TGTGCCAGCAGCCCGGTGACAGCATCTAGCAATCAGCCCCAGCATTTT
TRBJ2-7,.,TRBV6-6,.,CASSPDQLGGEWESPYEQYF,TGTGCCAGCAGTCCAGACCAATTAGGGGGAGAGTGGGAGAGTCCCTACGAGCAGTACTTC
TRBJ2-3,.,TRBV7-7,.,CASSPGRTVATDTQYF,TGTGCCAGCAGCCCAGGCCGGACTGTCGCCACAGATACGCAGTATTTT
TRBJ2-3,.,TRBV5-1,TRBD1,CASSRSGLRGLSSTDTQYF,TGCGCCAGCAGCCGCTCAGGGTTGAGGGGGCTCAGTAGCACAGATACGCAGTATTTT
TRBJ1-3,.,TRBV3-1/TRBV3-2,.,CASSQRTGFSGNTIYF,TGTGCCAGCAGCCAGCGAACAGGGTTCTCTGGAAACACCATATATTTT
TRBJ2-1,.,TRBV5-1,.,CASSGGGLNEQFF,TGCGCCAGCAGCGGGGGGGGCCTCAATGAGCAGTTCTTC
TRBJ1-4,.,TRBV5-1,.,CASSTHETARREKLFF,TGCGCCAGCAGCACTCACGAGACCGCCAGACGTGAAAAACTGTTTTTT
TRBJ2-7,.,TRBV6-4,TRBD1,CASSDGRGREQYF,TGTGCCAGCAGTGACGGCAGGGGGCGCGAGCAGTACTTC
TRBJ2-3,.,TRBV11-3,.,CASSATGSTQYF,TGTGCCAGCAGCGCCACAGGTTCTACGCAGTATTTT
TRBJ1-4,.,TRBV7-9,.,CASSVGIGFEYGTNEKLFF,TGTGCCAGCAGCGTAGGGATCGGGTTCGAGTATGGAACTAATGAAAAACTGTTTTTT